Presented here are 5 T cell receptor beta chains from one specimen sequenced in a study of CD8 T cells in Susac syndrome. About 0.45 to 1 ug RNA was reverse transcribed with random hexamers. A single record per CDR3 protein comes from TCRdb applying MiXCR to the immunoSEQ multiplex PCR reads. Among approximately 160,000 distinct CDR3 sequences listed, roughly 95% were seen once. Sequencing used CD4+ T cells from PBMCs. These receptors all come from a human donor with multiple sclerosis.

The V and J genes are TRBV28 and TRBJ2-5; tentative D call: TRBD1 (5 bases). Germline loops: CDR1 MDHEN, CDR2 SYDVKM. The length of the CDR3 is 17 residues. The ends were cut back, 5 bases at V and 5 bases at J, with 24 bases in the middle. In DNA, the CDR3 is TGTGCCAGCAGTGCCCGTCTGGGGCGCCAGGGAAGTGAGACCCAGTACTTC. Amino acids: CASSARLGRQGSETQYF.

The chain has TRBV12-3 or TRBV12-4 and TRBJ2-1; TRBD2 aligns across 11 bases. The CDR3 runs 15 residues. Unmatched junction bases numbered 8, after V lost 3 bases and J lost 10 bases. The CDR3 region has the DNA TGTGCCAGCAGTTTGGCGCTAGCGGGAGGAGAGGAGCAGTTCTTC. Residues: CASSLALAGGEEQFF.

The table lists this clonotype with a count of one. The V call is TRBV30, the J call TRBJ1-3; D unclear. V was shortened by 2 bases and J by 2 bases, with 7 bases between the two germline ends. CDR3 length equals 13 residues. In germline, CDR1 is GTSNPN, CDR2 SVGIG (reference sequence). This CDR3 is CAWSSGTGNTIYF. The CDR3 DNA reads TGTGCCTGGAGTTCGGGAACTGGAAACACCATATATTTT.

The chain uses TRBV5-4 and TRBJ1-1; no definite D call. This CDR3 spans 11 amino acids. Trimming took off 0 bases at V and 10 bases at J, with 7 bases between the two ends. Germline V CDR1 and CDR2: SGHNT, YYREEE (reference sequence). In DNA, the CDR3 is TGTGCCAGCAGCTTGGAGGAGGTAGCTTTCTTT. This translates into CASSLEEVAFF.

The J gene is TRBJ2-3, the V gene TRBV29-1; TRBD1 aligns across 7 bases. V dropped 7 bases and J dropped 3; count of bases not matched to a gene: 10. This CDR3 region has 14 residues. Germline-derived CDR1 and CDR2 are SQVTM and ANQGSEA. CDR3 residues: CSANRGFVTDTQYF. The CDR3 DNA reads TGCAGCGCGAACAGGGGTTTCGTGACAGATACGCAGTATTTT.